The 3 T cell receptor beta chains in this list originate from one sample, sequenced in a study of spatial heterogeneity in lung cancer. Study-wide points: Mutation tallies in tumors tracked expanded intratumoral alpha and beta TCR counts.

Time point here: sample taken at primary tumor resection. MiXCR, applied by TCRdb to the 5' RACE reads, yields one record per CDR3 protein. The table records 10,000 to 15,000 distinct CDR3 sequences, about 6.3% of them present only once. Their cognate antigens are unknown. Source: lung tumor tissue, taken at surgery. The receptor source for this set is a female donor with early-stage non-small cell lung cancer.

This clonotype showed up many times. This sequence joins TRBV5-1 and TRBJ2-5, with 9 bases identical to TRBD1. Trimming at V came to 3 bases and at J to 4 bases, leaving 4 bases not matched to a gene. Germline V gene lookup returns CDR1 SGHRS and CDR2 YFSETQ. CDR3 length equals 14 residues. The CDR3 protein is CASSSQGARETQYF. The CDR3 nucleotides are TGCGCCAGCAGCTCACAGGGGGCAAGAGAGACCCAGTACTTC.

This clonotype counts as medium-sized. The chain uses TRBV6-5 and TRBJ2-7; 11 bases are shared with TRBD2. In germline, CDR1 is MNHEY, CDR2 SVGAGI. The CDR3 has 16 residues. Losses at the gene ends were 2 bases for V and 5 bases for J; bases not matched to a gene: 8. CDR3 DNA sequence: TGTGCCAGCAGTTACAGTAGACTAGCGGGAATCCACGAGCAGTACTTC. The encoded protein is CASSYSRLAGIHEQYF.

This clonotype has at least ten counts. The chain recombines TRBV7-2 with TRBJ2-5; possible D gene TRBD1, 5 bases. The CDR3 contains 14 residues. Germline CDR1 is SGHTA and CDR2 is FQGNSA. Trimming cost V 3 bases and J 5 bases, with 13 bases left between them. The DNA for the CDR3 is TGTGCCAGCAGCTTGGGGCCAGGTCCGGAGACCCAGTACTTC. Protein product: CASSLGPGPETQYF.